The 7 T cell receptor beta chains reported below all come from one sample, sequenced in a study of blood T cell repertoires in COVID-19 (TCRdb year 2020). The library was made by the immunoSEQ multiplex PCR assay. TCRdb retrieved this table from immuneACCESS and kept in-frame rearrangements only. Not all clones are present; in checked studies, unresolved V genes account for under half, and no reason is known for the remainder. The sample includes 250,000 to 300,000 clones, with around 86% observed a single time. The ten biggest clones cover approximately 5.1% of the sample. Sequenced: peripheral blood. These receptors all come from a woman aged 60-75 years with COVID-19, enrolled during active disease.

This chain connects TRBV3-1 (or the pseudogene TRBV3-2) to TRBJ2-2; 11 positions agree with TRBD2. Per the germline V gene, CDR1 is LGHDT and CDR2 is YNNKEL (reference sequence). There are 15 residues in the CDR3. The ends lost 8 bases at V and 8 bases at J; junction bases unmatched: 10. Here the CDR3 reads CASDGTSGEMGELFF. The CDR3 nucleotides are TGTGCCAGCGACGGGACTAGCGGAGAGATGGGGGAGCTGTTTTTT.

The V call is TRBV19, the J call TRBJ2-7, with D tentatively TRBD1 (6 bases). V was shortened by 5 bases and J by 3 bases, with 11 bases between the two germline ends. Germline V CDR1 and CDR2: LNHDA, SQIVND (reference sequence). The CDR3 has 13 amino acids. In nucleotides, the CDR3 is TGTGCCAGTAGTCGGACAGCCCTCTACGAGCAGTACTTC. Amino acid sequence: CASSRTALYEQYF.

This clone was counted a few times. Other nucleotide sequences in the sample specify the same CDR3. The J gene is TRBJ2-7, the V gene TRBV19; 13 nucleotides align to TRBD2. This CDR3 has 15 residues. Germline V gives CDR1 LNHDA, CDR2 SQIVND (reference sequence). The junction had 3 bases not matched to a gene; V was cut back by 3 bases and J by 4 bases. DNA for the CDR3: TGTGCCAGTAGTATCGGGACTAGCGGGATTTACGAGCAGTACTTC. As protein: CASSIGTSGIYEQYF. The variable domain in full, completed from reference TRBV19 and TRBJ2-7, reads DGGITQSPKYLFRKEGQNVTLSCEQNLNHDAMYWYRQDPGQGLRLIYYSQIVNDFQKGDIAEGYSVSREKKESFPLTVTSAQKNPTAFYLCASSIGTSGIYEQYFGPGTRLTVT.

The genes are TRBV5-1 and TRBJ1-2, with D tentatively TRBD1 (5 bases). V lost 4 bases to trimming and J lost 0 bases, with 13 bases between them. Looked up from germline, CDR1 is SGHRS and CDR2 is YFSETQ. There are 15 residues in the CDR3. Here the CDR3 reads CASSGGTETNYGYTF. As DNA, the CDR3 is TGCGCCAGCAGCGGGGGGACGGAGACTAACTATGGCTACACCTTC.

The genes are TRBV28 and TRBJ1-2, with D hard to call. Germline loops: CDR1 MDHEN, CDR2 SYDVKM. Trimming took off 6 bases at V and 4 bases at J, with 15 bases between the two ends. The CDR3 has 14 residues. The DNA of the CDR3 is TGTGCCAGCAGCCCTCTTCTGCGCGGCTATGGCTACACCTTC. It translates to CASSPLLRGYGYTF.

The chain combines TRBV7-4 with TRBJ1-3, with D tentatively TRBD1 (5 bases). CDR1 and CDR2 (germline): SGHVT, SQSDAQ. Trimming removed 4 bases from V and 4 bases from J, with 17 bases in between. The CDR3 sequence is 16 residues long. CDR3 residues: CASSSSGGEPGNTIYF. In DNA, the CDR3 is TGTGCCAGCAGCTCTTCTGGGGGGGAACCCGGAAACACCATATATTTT.

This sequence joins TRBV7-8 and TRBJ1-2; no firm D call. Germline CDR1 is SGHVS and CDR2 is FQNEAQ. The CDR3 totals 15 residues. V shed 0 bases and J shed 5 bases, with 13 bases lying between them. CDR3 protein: CASSLARAEGYGYTF. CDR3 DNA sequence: TGTGCCAGCAGCTTAGCGAGGGCAGAAGGGTATGGCTACACCTTC.